This TCR beta chain is from a study of blood T cell repertoires in COVID-19. On the study more broadly: PBMCs, B-cell-depleted T cells, or T cells were the source of the cDNA or gDNA that made up the material.

This clone was recorded a few times. Trimming shortened V by 1 base and J by 1 base, and 7 bases separated the two germline ends. Germline V lookup: CDR1 GTSNPN, CDR2 SVGIG (reference sequence). The CDR3 loop spans 13 amino acids. Original handling: Nucleated cell number was recorded as an estimate derived from reference gene primer amplification. TCRdb's copy holds only in-frame clones and misses some; the assay was immunoSEQ multiplex PCR. V, J and clone size reflect that table, while D and trimming were determined from the DNA. The repertoire includes 100,000 to 110,000 clones, 80% of them detected once, and around 10% sits in the top ten.

This chain connects TRBV30 to TRBJ1-2, with TRBD1 as a possible D gene (6 bases). Sequencing was carried out using peripheral blood. The sequence was collected from a woman in her sixties or seventies with acute or convalescent COVID-19. CDR3 protein: CAWSAGVNYGYTF. The CDR3 DNA reads as TGTGCCTGGAGTGCAGGGGTTAACTATGGCTACACCTTC. Full variable domain (remainder filled in from reference TRBV30 and TRBJ1-2): SQTIHQWPATLVQPVGSPLSLECTVEGTSNPNLYWYRQAAGRGLQLLFYSVGIGQISSEVPQNLSASRPQDRQFILSSKKLLLSDSGFYLCAWSAGVNYGYTFGSGTRLTVV.